This paragraph covers one T cell receptor (beta chain) sequence. The antigen remains undetermined. The data were taken from a study of T cells in Graves' hyperthyroidism and ophthalmopathy. Overall study results and limits: Most clonotypes expanded in thyroid above 0.001 were likewise present in blood.

Any patient presenting with uncontrolled infection, other autoimmune disease, pregnancy or lactation was left out. With 5 bases removed from V and 2 bases from J, the gap between germline ends came to 17 bases. In germline, CDR1 is SNHLY, CDR2 FYNNEI. CDR3 length: 16 residues. The investigators amplified TCR beta CDR3 regions from RNA transcripts. The HTBI primer set was used in a first-round RT-PCR of the TCR CDR3. TCRdb ran MiXCR on the multiplex PCR reads and lists one entry per CDR3 protein. Of about 640,000 distinct CDR3 sequences listed, less than 25% are singletons. The V gene is TRBV2, the J gene TRBJ2-3, with D possibly called TRBD1 or TRBD2 (5 bases each). Sample: blood. This receptor was obtained from a man aged 25-45 years with Graves' ophthalmopathy. As DNA, the CDR3 is TGTGCCAGCAGTCCGGGACCTACGCGGGCCACAGATACGCAGTATTTT. Translating gives CASSPGPTRATDTQYF.